Each of the 14 T cell receptor beta chains below was sequenced from the same sample in a study of glioma-infiltrating T cells. Amplification of TCR alpha and beta CDR3 regions from RNA used iRepertoire nested multiplex PCR. TCRdb ran MiXCR on the multiplex PCR reads and lists one entry per CDR3 protein. The repertoire holds 100,000 to 150,000 distinct CDR3 sequences, with about 25% as singletons. Material for sequencing was glioma tissue, nonneoplastic brain tissue, or PBMCs (not recorded which). The source is a human donor with low-grade glioma or glioblastoma, undergoing nonglioma brain surgery, or in good health (not recorded which).

CDR3 DNA: TGTGCCAGTAGTGATACTAACACCGGGGAGCTGTTTTTT. This codes for CASSDTNTGELFF. This chain uses TRBV19 with TRBJ2-2, with unresolved D. Germline V CDR1 and CDR2: LNHDA, SQIVND (reference sequence). V shed 5 bases and J shed 2 bases, with 6 bases lying between them. The CDR3 is made up of 13 amino acids.

This clonotype was detected ten times or more. The chain is built from TRBV6-1 and TRBJ1-5; no reliable D call. Germline CDR1 MNHNS, CDR2 SASEGT. V was pared by 7 bases and J by 3 bases, with 13 bases between. The CDR3 runs 14 residues. CDR3 coding DNA: TGTGCCAGCACCGAAGGGAGTTACAATCAGCCCCAGCATTTT. It yields the protein CASTEGSYNQPQHF.

On this clonotype: Likely a read error: the CDR3 ends without its conserved phenylalanine or tryptophan. The DNA is left out, because the CDR3 cannot be placed on it with certainty; the CDR3 is given as TCRdb lists it. The chain carries TRBV7-3 and TRBJ2-1. The CDR3 length equals 14 residues, ends included. Germline CDR1 and CDR2: SGHTA and FQGTGA. CDR3 sequence reads: CASSLNGVYNEQLL.

The sample holds a few counts of this clonotype. The CDR3 nucleotides read TGTGCCAGCAGTTACTCCCGGGACAGGGTCCACGAGCAGTACGTC. This encodes CASSYSRDRVHEQYV. The chain is built from TRBV6-6 and TRBJ2-7; TRBD1 agrees at 9 bases. Trimming at V came to 0 bases and at J to 5 bases, leaving 5 bases not matched to a gene. There are 15 residues in the CDR3. CDR1 is MNHNY and CDR2 is SVGAGI in the germline V gene (reference sequence).

To note about this clonotype: A much larger clonotype is one base distant, so this may be a read error. The rearrangement uses TRBV29-1 and TRBJ2-2; D ambiguous. The CDR3 is 14 amino acids. The germline V gene has CDR1 SQVTM and CDR2 ANQGSEA. The CDR3, as DNA: TGCAGTGCTCGGACGGATAAGAACACCGGGGAGCTGTTTTTT. This sequence encodes CSARTDKNTGELFF.

Ten or more counts support this clonotype. The rearrangement joins TRBV7-9 to TRBJ2-7; D not resolved. V was clipped by 3 bases and J by 7 bases, with 13 bases between them. This CDR3 contains 13 residues. Germline lookup yields CDR1 SEHNR and CDR2 FQNEAQ (reference sequence). DNA for the CDR3: TGTGCCAGCAGCTTTACGACTCCCGGAGAGCAGTACGTC. Translated, it gives CASSFTTPGEQYV.

This clonotype was found many times. The chain recombines TRBV6-1 with TRBJ1-5; the D is unclear. This CDR3 is 12 amino acids long. Germline-derived CDR1 and CDR2 are MNHNS and SASEGT. V lost 6 bases and J lost 2, with 5 bases in between. CDR3 in amino acids: CASREGNQPQHF. The CDR3 DNA reads as TGTGCCAGCAGGGAGGGCAATCAGCCCCAGCATTTT.

This clonotype was counted a few times. This rearrangement joins TRBV20-1 to TRBJ1-2; D not certain. Germline CDR1 and CDR2: DFQATT and SNEGSKA (reference sequence). The V end lost 0 bases, the J end lost 2 bases, and 10 bases lay between the germline ends. The CDR3 runs to 14 residues. The DNA for the CDR3 is TGCAGTGCTAGAGAACTGGTCGGGAACTATGGCTACACCTTC. It yields the protein CSARELVGNYGYTF.

This clonotype was picked up a small number of times. V is TRBV7-9 and J is TRBJ2-1, with TRBD2 matching 9 bases. CDR3 length: 15 residues. The germline V gene has CDR1 SEHNR and CDR2 FQNEAQ (reference sequence). After removal of 3 bases from V and 9 bases from J, the junction contained 9 bases not matched to a gene. CDR3 amino acids: CASSFLDLAGAEQFF. The CDR3 DNA follows: TGTGCCAGCAGCTTCCTGGACTTAGCGGGGGCTGAGCAGTTCTTC.

The chain uses TRBV20-1 and TRBJ1-1, with 7 positions matching TRBD1. V was pared by 2 bases and J by 1 base, with 4 bases of the junction left unmatched. Germline V gives CDR1 DFQATT, CDR2 SNEGSKA (reference sequence). The CDR3 contains 14 residues. The DNA of the CDR3 is TGCAGTGCTAGAAAGAACAGGGGGAACACTGAAGCTTTCTTT. The encoded protein is CSARKNRGNTEAFF.

The chain uses TRBV7-9 and TRBJ1-2; 8 nucleotides match TRBD1. The germline V gene encodes CDR1 SEHNR and CDR2 FQNEAQ (reference sequence). Unmatched junction bases numbered 4, after V lost 0 bases and J lost 4 bases. The CDR3 consists of 15 residues. The CDR3 nucleotides are TGTGCCAGCAGCTTAGCGGGACAGGTTGGCTATGGCTACACCTTC. Translation: CASSLAGQVGYGYTF.

The sample holds a few counts of this clonotype. The chain links TRBV19 to TRBJ1-5, with TRBD1 matching over 8 bases. The CDR3 is made up of 17 amino acids. CDR1 and CDR2 (germline): LNHDA, SQIVND (reference sequence). The V segment lost 3 bases and the J segment 6 bases; nucleotides outside the gene matches: 13. CDR3 residues: CASSMGQGATQSQPQHF. CDR3 in DNA: TGTGCCAGTAGTATGGGCCAGGGGGCAACCCAAAGTCAGCCCCAGCATTTT.

In this sample, this clonotype turned up a few times. V is TRBV3-1 and J is TRBJ1-5, with D possibly matching TRBD1 (5 bases). V lost 0 bases and J 6 bases, leaving 15 bases between the germline ends. Germline CDR1 LGHDT, CDR2 YNNKEL (reference sequence). CDR3 length: 16 amino acids. CDR3 amino acids: CASSQDPPQGGQPQHF. The CDR3 DNA sequence: TGTGCCAGCAGCCAAGATCCCCCCCAGGGTGGTCAGCCCCAGCATTTT.

This clonotype was detected many times. This sequence joins TRBV6-1 and TRBJ1-1; maybe TRBD1 (6 bases). The CDR3 spans 12 residues. Trimming shortened V by 10 bases and J by 7 bases, and 16 bases separated the two germline ends. In germline, CDR1 is MNHNS, CDR2 SASEGT. The DNA of the CDR3 is TGTGCCACTTCCACACAGGGATTTGAAGCTTTCTTT. Its translation: CATSTQGFEAFF.